This T cell receptor (beta chain) originates from a study of CXCR4 blockade with PD-1 therapy in pancreatic cancer. General study results and limits: Tumors were clonally expanded, mean roughly 0.15 versus 0.05 in healthy blood.

The length of the CDR3 is 15 residues. CDR1 and CDR2 (germline): LNHDA, SQIVND (reference sequence). Unmatched junction bases numbered 6, after V lost 3 bases and J lost 8 bases. The archived tumor blocks came from patients without neoadjuvant therapy before resection. Data came from immunoSEQ multiplex PCR; TCRdb stores just in-frame clones and leaves some out. Here the sample spans 5,600 or so clones, less than 50% being singletons. With respect to this clone: Its antigen is unidentified.

The receptor comes from a human donor with pancreatic ductal adenocarcinoma. The rearrangement joins TRBV19 to TRBJ2-7; TRBD2 matches at 14 bases. Specimen: tumor tissue. CDR3 amino acids: CASSIPGTSGSQQYF. The CDR3 nucleotides are TGTGCCAGTAGTATTCCCGGGACTAGCGGGAGCCAGCAGTACTTC.